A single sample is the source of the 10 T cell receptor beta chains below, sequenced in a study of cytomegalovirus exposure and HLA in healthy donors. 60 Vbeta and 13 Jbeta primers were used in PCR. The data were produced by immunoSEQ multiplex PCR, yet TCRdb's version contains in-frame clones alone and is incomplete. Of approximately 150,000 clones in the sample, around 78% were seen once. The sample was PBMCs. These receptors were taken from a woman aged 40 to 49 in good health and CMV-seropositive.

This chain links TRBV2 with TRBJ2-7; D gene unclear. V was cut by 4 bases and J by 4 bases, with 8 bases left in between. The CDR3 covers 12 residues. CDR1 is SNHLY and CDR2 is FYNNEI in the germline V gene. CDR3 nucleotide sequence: TGTGCCAGCAGTGGCGGTCAGTACGAGCAGTACTTC. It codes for CASSGGQYEQYF.

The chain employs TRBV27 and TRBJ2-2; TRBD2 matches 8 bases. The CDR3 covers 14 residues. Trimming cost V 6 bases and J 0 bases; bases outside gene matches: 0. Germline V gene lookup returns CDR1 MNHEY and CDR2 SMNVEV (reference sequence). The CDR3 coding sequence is TGTGCCAGCAGGGGACTAGCGAACACCGGGGAGCTGTTTTTT. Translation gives CASRGLANTGELFF.

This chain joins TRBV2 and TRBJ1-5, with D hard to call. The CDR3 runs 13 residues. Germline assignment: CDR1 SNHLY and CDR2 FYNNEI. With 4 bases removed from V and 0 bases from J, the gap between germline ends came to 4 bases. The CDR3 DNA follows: TGTGCCAGCAGTGTTAATAGCAATCAGCCCCAGCATTTT. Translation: CASSVNSNQPQHF.

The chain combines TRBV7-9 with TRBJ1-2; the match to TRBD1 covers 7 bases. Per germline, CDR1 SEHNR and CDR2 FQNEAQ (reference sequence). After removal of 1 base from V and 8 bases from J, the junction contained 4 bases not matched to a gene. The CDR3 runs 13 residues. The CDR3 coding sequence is TGTGCCAGCAGCTTAGAGGGGGCTCGCGGCTACACCTTC. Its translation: CASSLEGARGYTF.

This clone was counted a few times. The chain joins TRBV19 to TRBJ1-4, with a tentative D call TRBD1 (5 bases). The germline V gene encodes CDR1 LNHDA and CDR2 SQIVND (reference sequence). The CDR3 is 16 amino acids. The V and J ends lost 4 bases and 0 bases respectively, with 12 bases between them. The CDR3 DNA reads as TGTGCCAGTAGTACCAGTGGGGCCACAACTAATGAAAAACTGTTTTTT. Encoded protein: CASSTSGATTNEKLFF.

Written as DNA, the CDR3 is TGTGCCAGCACTAGGGGACTAGGTGCCTACAATGAGCAGTTCTTC. Protein: CASTRGLGAYNEQFF. This chain uses TRBV27 with TRBJ2-1; the match to TRBD2 covers 8 bases. V dropped 7 bases and J dropped 2; count of bases not matched to a gene: 7. Germline V lookup: CDR1 MNHEY, CDR2 SMNVEV (reference sequence). This CDR3 comprises 15 residues.

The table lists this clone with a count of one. The CDR3 sequence: CASSHGEPQHF. The CDR3 region has the DNA TGTGCCAGCAGTCACGGGGAGCCCCAGCATTTT. The chain has TRBV6-5 and TRBJ1-5, with no clear D. V lost 5 bases to trimming and J lost 8 bases, with 7 bases between them. This CDR3 region has 11 residues. CDR1 and CDR2 (germline): MNHEY, SVGAGI.

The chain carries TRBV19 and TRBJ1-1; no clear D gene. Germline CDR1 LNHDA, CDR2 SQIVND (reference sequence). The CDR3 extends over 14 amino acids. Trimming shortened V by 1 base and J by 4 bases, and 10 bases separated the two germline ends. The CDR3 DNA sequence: TGTGCCAGTAGTATAGGAAGTAGAAGCACTGAAGCTTTCTTT. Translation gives CASSIGSRSTEAFF.

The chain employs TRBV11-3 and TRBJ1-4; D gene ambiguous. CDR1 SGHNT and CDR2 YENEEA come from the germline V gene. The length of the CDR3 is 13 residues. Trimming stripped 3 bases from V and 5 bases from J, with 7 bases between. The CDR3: CASSLNGNEKLFF. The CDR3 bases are TGTGCCAGCAGCTTGAACGGGAATGAAAAACTGTTTTTT.

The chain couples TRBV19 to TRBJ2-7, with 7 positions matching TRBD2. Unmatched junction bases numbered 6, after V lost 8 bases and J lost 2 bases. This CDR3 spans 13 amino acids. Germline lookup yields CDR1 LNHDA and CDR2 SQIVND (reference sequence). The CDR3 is CASSPTSAYEQYF. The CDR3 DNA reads TGTGCCAGTTCACCTACTAGCGCCTACGAGCAGTACTTC.